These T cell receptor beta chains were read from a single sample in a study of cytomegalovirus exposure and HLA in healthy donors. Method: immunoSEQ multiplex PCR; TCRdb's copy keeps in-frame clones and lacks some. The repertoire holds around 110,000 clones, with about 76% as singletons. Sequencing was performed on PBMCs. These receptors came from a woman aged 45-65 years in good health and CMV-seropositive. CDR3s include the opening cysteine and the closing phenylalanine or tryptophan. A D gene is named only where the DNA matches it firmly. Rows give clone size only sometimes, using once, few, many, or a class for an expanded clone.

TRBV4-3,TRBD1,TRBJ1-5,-,TGCGCCAGCAGCCAAGAAGTAATAGGGGGCGAAGGGCAGCCCCAGCATTTT,CASSQEVIGGEGQPQHF
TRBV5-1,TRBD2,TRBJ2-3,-,TGCGCCAGCTCAAGGAGGGCGGGGGGAGACACAGATACGCAGTATTTT,CASSRRAGGDTDTQYF
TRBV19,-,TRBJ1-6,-,TGTGCCAGTAAGCCCGGGAGCTCCTATAATTCACCCCTCCACTTT,CASKPGSSYNSPLHF
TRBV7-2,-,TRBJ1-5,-,TGTGCCAGCAGCTTAGCGGCAGATAGCAATCAGCCCCAGCATTTT,CASSLAADSNQPQHF
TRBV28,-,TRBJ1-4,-,TGTGCCAGCAGAGTCGAGGGAGGGGAAACTAATGAAAAACTGTTTTTT,CASRVEGGETNEKLFF
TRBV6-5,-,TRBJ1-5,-,TGTGCCAGCAGTTACAGGGCGGGGAATCAGCCCCAGCATTTT,CASSYRAGNQPQHF
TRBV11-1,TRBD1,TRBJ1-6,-,TGTGCCAGCAGCCAAGACAGGGAACGAAATAATTCACCCCTCCACTTT,CASSQDRERNNSPLHF
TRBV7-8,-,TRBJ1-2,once,TGTGCCAGCAGCGTCCAGGGTTCGGCTAACTATGGCTACACCTTC,CASSVQGSANYGYTF
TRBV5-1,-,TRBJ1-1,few,TGCGCCAGCAGCTTGGACACCCGTGCCATGAACACTGAAGCTTTCTTT,CASSLDTRAMNTEAFF
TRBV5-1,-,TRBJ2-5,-,TGCGCCAGCAGCTTTATCCCAGGGGGGCAAGAGACCCAGTACTTC,CASSFIPGGQETQYF
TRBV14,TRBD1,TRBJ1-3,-,TGTGCCAGCAGCCAATCAGACAGGGGTTACTCTGGAAACACCATATATTTT,CASSQSDRGYSGNTIYF
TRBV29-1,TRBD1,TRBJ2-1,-,TGCAGCGTTGATTTGGGACAGGGGCTCGATGAGCAGTTCTTC,CSVDLGQGLDEQFF
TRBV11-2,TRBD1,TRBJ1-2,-,TGTGCCAGCAGCTTAGAAGGGGGCCTTAGTGGCTACACCTTC,CASSLEGGLSGYTF
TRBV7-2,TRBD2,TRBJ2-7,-,TGTGCCAGCAGCCCCCGGACTAGCGGGGGGGAGTACTTC,CASSPRTSGGEYF
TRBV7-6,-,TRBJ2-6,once,TGTGCCAGCAGCTTAGGAGGTCATCCGGTTGGGGCCAACGTCCTGACTTTC,CASSLGGHPVGANVLTF